The TCR beta chain described here comes from a study of monozygotic twins with inflammatory bowel disease. The template-switching step introduced UMIs that carried a 6-nucleotide sample barcode. From the 5' RACE reads, TCRdb lists one entry per CDR3 protein and no DNA. The specimen's table records approximately 150,000 distinct CDR3 sequences. The germline gives CDR1 SEHNR, CDR2 FQNEAQ (reference sequence). This CDR3 has 11 residues. The chain recombines TRBV7-9 with TRBJ2-1. The TCR sequence derives from a human donor with ulcerative colitis or Crohn's disease, or a healthy co-twin of an affected twin (not recorded which). Sequencing was done on a sample of blood. This CDR3 is CASTPYNEQFF.